This T cell receptor (beta chain) was sequenced during a study of shared clonotypes between healthy human individuals. Study-wide findings and caveats: Estimated richness was generally greater in naive than memory subsets. Sampling was confined to blood; repertoires within tissues likely differ.

Germline CDR1 is MNHNS and CDR2 is SASEGT. V lost 1 base, J lost 3 bases, and 5 bases stayed unmatched. The CDR3 consists of 17 residues. This table comes from immunoSEQ multiplex PCR, and its TCRdb copy is limited to in-frame clones, with some not included. The sample lists more than 2 million clones, 95% seen once, with 0.13% in the top ten. Naive CD45RA+ and memory CD45RA-negative subsets were split from CD4+ cells. Comments on this clone: Antigen: not known.

This sequence joins TRBV6-1 and TRBJ2-3; the match to TRBD2 covers 12 bases. This receptor was obtained from a man between 18 and 35 years old in good health. What was sequenced was naive CD4+ T cells sorted from blood. Stated subset: CD45RA+ positively selected. The CDR3 region is CASSEDLLAGGTDTQYF. The CDR3 region has the DNA TGTGCCAGCAGTGAAGACCTCCTAGCGGGGGGGACAGATACGCAGTATTTT.